A selection of T cell receptor beta chains follows, all from one sample in a study of T cells after yellow fever vaccination. TCRdb re-called the 5' RACE reads with MiXCR, one entry per CDR3 protein. Here the sample spans hundreds of thousands of distinct CDR3 sequences, approximately 10% being singletons. This sample comprised CD4+ T cells sorted from PBMCs, obtained 5 days after the yellow fever booster vaccination. The receptors originated from a young man who received the YFV17D yellow fever vaccine. The CDR3 runs from the conserved cysteine through the conserved F or W. Each record gives: D gene, J gene, clone size, V gene, CDR3 DNA, CDR3 protein. D genes are given only for firm matches. Expanded clones get a size class; other rows say once, few or many, or leave the size out.

-,TRBJ2-2,-,TRBV23-1,TGCGCCACCTCAAGCTACGGGGAGCTGTTTTTT,CATSSYGELFF
TRBD2,TRBJ2-3,many,TRBV20-1,TGCAGTGCTAGCGTGGCTAGCGGGGGGCAACTGACTAGCACAGATACGCAGTATTTT,CSASVASGGQLTSTDTQYF
-,TRBJ2-5,few,TRBV10-3,TGTGCCATCAATCGTGGAGGGAACCAAGAGACCCAGTACTTC,CAINRGGNQETQYF
TRBD1,TRBJ1-5,few,TRBV12-3/TRBV12-4,TGTGCCAGCAGTTCCGGGACAGGGGGCTTTCAGCCCCAGCATTTT,CASSSGTGGFQPQHF
-,TRBJ2-1,many,TRBV4-2,TGTGCCAGCAGCCGAGGGGGGGCCGACCGCGGTGAGCAGTTCTTC,CASSRGGADRGEQFF
TRBD2,TRBJ2-1,few,TRBV6-2/TRBV6-3,TGTGCCAGCCGGGAGACTAGCCTTGAGCAGTTCTTC,CASRETSLEQFF
-,TRBJ2-3,few,TRBV7-9,TGTGCCAGCAGCTTACGAGGGGTTGATACGCAGTATTTT,CASSLRGVDTQYF
TRBD1,TRBJ2-5,-,TRBV5-1,TGCGCCAGCGGACAGGGACAAGAGACCCAGTACTTC,CASGQGQETQYF
-,TRBJ1-1,-,TRBV5-4,TGTGCCAGCAGCCCGGTCGGAGGAGTGAACACTGAAGCTTTCTTT,CASSPVGGVNTEAFF
-,TRBJ2-3,many,TRBV4-3,TGCGCCAGCAGCCAAGATTTGGCAGCCACAGATACGCAGTATTTT,CASSQDLAATDTQYF
TRBD2,TRBJ2-5,many,TRBV4-3,TGCGCCAGCAGCCCTAGGCCGGGACTAGCGTCTTATGAGACCCAGTACTTC,CASSPRPGLASYETQYF
TRBD1,TRBJ1-2,few,TRBV19,TGTGCCAGTAGTACGGGAAGGGGGCGATGGGGCTACACCTTC,CASSTGRGRWGYTF
-,TRBJ2-7,few,TRBV7-2,TGTGCCAGCACCAGATACGTCGCTAAGGAGCAGTACTTC,CASTRYVAKEQYF
TRBD1,TRBJ2-5,few,TRBV5-1,TGCGCCAGCAGCATGGAAGGACAGGGGGAGACCCAGTACTTC,CASSMEGQGETQYF